These 29 T cell receptor beta chains share one sample of origin, sequenced in a study of cytomegalovirus exposure and HLA in healthy donors (dated by TCRdb to 2016 to 2017). Library construction relied on the immunoSEQ multiplex PCR assay. For the multiplex PCR, a mixture combining 60 forward primers for TCR Vbeta segments and 13 reverse primers for TCR Jbeta segments was used. TCRdb provides this immuneACCESS table in a form limited to in-frame rearrangements. Some clones are lacking; in checked studies, under half of them reflect an unresolved V gene, and why the rest are absent is not known. The sample table shows 150,000 to 200,000 clones, and roughly 80% are seen once. Around 8% of the sample goes to the ten largest clones. The sample was PBMCs. The receptors come from a male donor in good health and CMV-seropositive.

The chain carries TRBV30 and TRBJ1-6; 7 bases are a match to TRBD1. Per the germline V gene, CDR1 is GTSNPN and CDR2 is SVGIG (reference sequence). The length of the CDR3 is 12 residues. Trimming at V came to 5 bases and at J to 6 bases, leaving 1 base not matched to a gene. The CDR3, as DNA: TGTGCCTGGGACAGGGCTAATTCACCCCTCCACTTT. Amino acid sequence: CAWDRANSPLHF.

This chain links TRBV11-2 with TRBJ1-2; 9 nucleotides align to TRBD1. J lost 0 bases, V lost 2 bases, and 4 bases had no gene match. This CDR3 comprises 16 residues. The germline gives CDR1 SGHAT, CDR2 FQNNGV. The CDR3 DNA is TGTGCCAGCAGCTTAAGTTGGACAGGGGCTAACTATGGCTACACCTTC. Protein product: CASSLSWTGANYGYTF.

The chain couples TRBV7-2 to TRBJ1-5, with D unclear. Trimming took 4 bases from V and 2 from J, leaving 9 bases between them. There are 14 residues in the CDR3. Germline values: CDR1 SGHTA, CDR2 FQGNSA. The DNA for the CDR3 is TGTGCCAGCAGCTCCCGTCAGGGCAATCAGCCCCAGCATTTT. Translation: CASSSRQGNQPQHF. Using reference TRBV7-2 and TRBJ1-5 for the parts outside the CDR3, the full variable domain is GAGVSQSPSNKVTEKGKDVELRCDPISGHTALYWYRQSLGQGLEFLIYFQGNSAPDKSGLPSDRFSAERTGGSVSTLTIQRTQQEDSAVYLCASSSRQGNQPQHFGDGTRLSIL.

V and J are TRBV15 and TRBJ1-2; D gene unclear. The CDR3 length is 15 residues. Looked up from germline, CDR1 is LNHNV and CDR2 is YYDKDF (reference sequence). Trimming shortened V by 4 bases and J by 2 bases, and 14 bases separated the two germline ends. This CDR3 reads CATSILSRVNYGYTF. The CDR3 nucleotides read TGTGCCACCAGCATCCTGTCGCGGGTGAACTATGGCTACACCTTC.

The chain couples TRBV13 to TRBJ2-1; 14 bases line up with TRBD2. V dropped 5 bases and J dropped 1; count of bases not matched to a gene: 16. The CDR3 sequence is 21 residues long. Germline V gives CDR1 PRHDT, CDR2 FYEKMQ (reference sequence). This CDR3 reads CASSGQNWGLAGVSSYNEQFF. CDR3 coding DNA: TGTGCCAGCAGCGGCCAGAACTGGGGACTAGCGGGAGTTTCTTCCTACAATGAGCAGTTCTTC.

J is TRBJ2-7 and V is TRBV7-2; unclear D gene. The CDR3 runs to 12 residues. Germline V gives CDR1 SGHTA, CDR2 FQGNSA. The germline V and J ends were trimmed by 2 bases and 3 bases, with 5 bases remaining between them. The CDR3 DNA reads as TGTGCCAGCAGCTTAATTTACTACGAGCAGTACTTC. The encoded protein is CASSLIYYEQYF.

The table lists this clone with a count of one. The J gene is TRBJ1-2, the V gene TRBV7-9; TRBD1 agrees at 7 bases. CDR1 and CDR2 (germline): SEHNR, FQNEAQ (reference sequence). Unmatched junction bases numbered 14, after V lost 5 bases and J lost 5 bases. This CDR3 is 16 amino acids long. CDR3 nucleotides: TGTGCCAGCAGCCCCCGGGGGCAGGGGGTTGTTTATGGCTACACCTTC. Amino acids: CASSPRGQGVVYGYTF.

The chain uses TRBV7-8 and TRBJ2-5; D may be TRBD2 (6 bases). TRBJ2-7 matches the DNA end more closely, so the J call is doubtful. Per the germline V gene, CDR1 is SGHVS and CDR2 is FQNEAQ. CDR3 length equals 14 residues. The CDR3 DNA reads as TGTGCCAGCAGCTTTGGGACTGAGTCCTACGAGCAGTACTTC. Encoded protein: CASSFGTESYEQYF.

The chain has TRBV10-1 and TRBJ2-6; the D gene is possibly TRBD1 (5 bases). V lost 6 bases to trimming and J lost 3 bases, with 12 bases between them. This CDR3 is 15 amino acids long. From germline, CDR1 is WNHNN and CDR2 SYGVQD (reference sequence). This chain's CDR3 is CASSLGAGGANVLTF. In DNA form, the CDR3 reads TGCGCCAGCAGCCTAGGGGCCGGTGGGGCCAACGTCCTGACTTTC.

The chain couples TRBV28 to TRBJ1-5, with 10 bases identical to TRBD1. V lost 7 bases to trimming and J lost 7 bases; unmatched junction nucleotides: 7. The CDR3 has 14 amino acids. Germline-derived CDR1 and CDR2 are MDHEN and SYDVKM. As DNA, the CDR3 is TGTGCCAGCAAGCCCCGGGACAGGGGACAGCCCCAGCATTTT. This gives the protein CASKPRDRGQPQHF.

The rearrangement joins TRBV19 to TRBJ2-1, with 13 bases lining up with TRBD2. In germline, CDR1 is LNHDA, CDR2 SQIVND (reference sequence). There are 13 residues in the CDR3. With 8 bases clipped from V and 7 bases from J, the junction kept 2 bases outside the gene matches. The CDR3 region has the DNA TGTGCCAGTCTACTAGCGGGAGGGAATGAGCAGTTCTTC. Residues: CASLLAGGNEQFF.

The chain links TRBV10-3 to TRBJ2-4; TRBD1 might be the D (5 bases). The CDR3 has 19 amino acids. V lost 0 bases, J lost 0 bases, and 18 bases lay in between. From germline, CDR1 is ENHRY and CDR2 SYGVKD. CDR3 sequence: CAISESEGAFPAAKNIQYF. The CDR3 nucleotides read TGTGCCATCAGTGAGTCGGAAGGGGCGTTCCCCGCAGCCAAAAACATTCAGTACTTC.

This clone was counted only a few times. V gene TRBV7-7 combines with J gene TRBJ2-2; no firm D call. The germline V gene encodes CDR1 SSHAT and CDR2 FNYEAQ (reference sequence). V was shortened by 4 bases and J by 0 bases, with 6 bases between the two germline ends. The CDR3 runs 14 residues. This CDR3 is CASSSQSNTGELFF. The CDR3 bases are TGTGCCAGCAGCTCCCAATCGAACACCGGGGAGCTGTTTTTT.

V and J are TRBV19 and TRBJ1-4; 9 bases map to TRBD1. V was pared by 6 bases and J by 8 bases, with 10 bases of the junction left unmatched. Looked up from germline, CDR1 is LNHDA and CDR2 is SQIVND (reference sequence). The CDR3 contains 15 residues. The CDR3 loop is CASRKPGQGDEKLFF. The CDR3 DNA reads as TGTGCCAGTAGAAAACCGGGACAGGGTGACGAAAAACTGTTTTTT.

This chain joins TRBV5-1 and TRBJ2-1; TRBD1 matches 9 bases. With 5 bases clipped from V and 9 bases from J, the junction kept 6 bases outside the gene matches. The CDR3 is 13 amino acids. Germline V lookup: CDR1 SGHRS, CDR2 YFSETQ. The CDR3 region has the DNA TGCGCCAGCAGAGAACAGGGGGCACGTGAGCAGTTCTTC. Translating gives CASREQGAREQFF.

The chain couples TRBV18 to TRBJ1-4; 7 bases line up with TRBD1. The germline gives CDR1 KGHSH, CDR2 LQKENI. This CDR3 has 13 residues. V was pared by 2 bases and J by 8 bases, with 2 bases of the junction left unmatched. CDR3 region: CASSPLGGEKLFF. CDR3 DNA: TGTGCCAGCTCACCATTAGGGGGCGAAAAACTGTTTTTT. Full variable domain (outside the CDR3, taken from reference TRBV18 and TRBJ1-4): NAGVMQNPRHLVRRRGQEARLRCSPMKGHSHVYWYRQLPEEGLKFMVYLQKENIIDESGMPKERFSAEFPKEGPSILRIQQVVRGDSAAYFCASSPLGGEKLFFGSGTQLSVL.

The rearrangement joins TRBV7-2 to TRBJ2-7, with no clear D. Trimming took off 5 bases at V and 0 bases at J, with 11 bases between the two ends. CDR1 is SGHTA and CDR2 is FQGNSA in the germline V gene. This CDR3 has 14 residues. CDR3 coding DNA: TGTGCCAGCAGCCAAAGAGACTCCTCCTACGAGCAGTACTTC. Protein: CASSQRDSSYEQYF.

A few counts support this clone. The CDR3 nucleotides are TGTGCCAGCAGTTCGGGGGTAGCGGGAGGGCAACGGAATGAGCAGTTCTTC. Residues: CASSSGVAGGQRNEQFF. The chain employs TRBV9 and TRBJ2-1, with 11 bases identical to TRBD2. CDR3 size: 17 residues. V gave up 5 bases and J gave up 7 bases; unmatched junction bases: 14. CDR1 SGDLS and CDR2 YYNGEE come from the germline V gene. The variable domain in full, completed from reference TRBV9 and TRBJ2-1, reads DSGVTQTPKHLITATGQRVTLRCSPRSGDLSVYWYQQSLDQGLQFLIQYYNGEERAKGNILERFSAQQFPDLHSELNLSSLELGDSALYFCASSSGVAGGQRNEQFFGPGTRLTVL.

In DNA form, the CDR3 reads TGTGCCAGCAGTGGCAGAGGAGAGGGAAAACTGTTTTTT. It specifies CASSGRGEGKLFF. V is TRBV2 and J is TRBJ1-4; D is undetermined. This CDR3 contains 13 residues. V shed 4 bases and J shed 10 bases, with 13 bases lying between them. Looked up from germline, CDR1 is SNHLY and CDR2 is FYNNEI.

This clone was counted a few times. This chain joins TRBV27 and TRBJ1-1; unclear D gene. With 5 bases removed from V and 5 bases from J, the gap between germline ends came to 9 bases. CDR3 length: 12 residues. Germline-derived CDR1 and CDR2 are MNHEY and SMNVEV (reference sequence). The DNA of the CDR3 is TGTGCCAGCAGTCCCCTCGGGACTGAAGCTTTCTTT. This sequence encodes CASSPLGTEAFF.

About this clone itself: The sample contains more than one DNA sequence encoding this CDR3. This chain links TRBV19 with TRBJ2-1; D gene uncertain. V lost 4 bases to trimming and J lost 4 bases, with 8 bases between them. This CDR3 has 13 amino acids. CDR1 and CDR2 (germline): LNHDA, SQIVND (reference sequence). The CDR3 DNA reads TGTGCCAGTAGTAGAGACTCTTACAATGAGCAGTTCTTC. Protein product: CASSRDSYNEQFF.

This clone was recorded only once. The chain combines TRBV25-1 with TRBJ2-2, with 10 bases identical to TRBD2. Germline trimming cut 4 bases from V and 3 bases from J; bases unmatched to any gene: 8. Germline assignment: CDR1 MGHDK and CDR2 SYGVNS. The CDR3 extends over 17 amino acids. CDR3 amino acids: CASSALAGAWDTGELFF. The CDR3 coding sequence is TGTGCCAGCAGTGCCCTAGCGGGAGCATGGGACACCGGGGAGCTGTTTTTT.

This sequence joins TRBV27 and TRBJ1-2, with 8 bases aligning to TRBD1. With V trimmed by 2 bases and J by 4 bases, 0 bases remained unmatched. Per the germline V gene, CDR1 is MNHEY and CDR2 is SMNVEV (reference sequence). The CDR3 length is 13 residues. CDR3 sequence reads: CASSLTGGYGYTF. The CDR3 DNA is TGTGCCAGCAGTTTAACAGGGGGCTATGGCTACACCTTC.

The chain recombines TRBV6-5 with TRBJ2-7; D possibly corresponds to TRBD1 (5 bases). Germline CDR1 and CDR2: MNHEY and SVGAGI. V lost 6 bases and J lost 3, with 15 bases in between. This CDR3 has 14 amino acids. The DNA for the CDR3 is TGTGCCAGCAGCCAGGGTACGGCGTTCTACGAGCAGTACTTC. Protein product: CASSQGTAFYEQYF.

CDR3 nucleotides: TGTGCCAGCAGCCACGCCAGGGGTAGCGGGCGTGCTAGCACAGATACGCAGTATTTT. Protein: CASSHARGSGRASTDTQYF. This rearrangement joins TRBV9 to TRBJ2-3; D might be TRBD2 (7 bases). This CDR3 comprises 19 residues. Germline V gene lookup returns CDR1 SGDLS and CDR2 YYNGEE. Deletions cut 4 bases from V and 0 bases from J, with 24 bases between.

The chain uses TRBV19 and TRBJ1-6; a weak D match, TRBD1 (6 bases). Deletions cut 7 bases from V and 7 bases from J, with 14 bases between. CDR1 is LNHDA, CDR2 SQIVND, per germline (reference sequence). The CDR3 contains 14 residues. CDR3 amino acids: CASTPQGWNSPLHF. The CDR3 DNA follows: TGTGCCAGTACCCCCCAGGGGTGGAATTCACCCCTCCACTTT.

The J gene is TRBJ2-5, the V gene TRBV18; D remains unclear. Germline V gives CDR1 KGHSH, CDR2 LQKENI. With 3 bases removed from V and 3 bases from J, the gap between germline ends came to 8 bases. This CDR3 region has 13 residues. DNA for the CDR3: TGTGCCAGCTCACCTACTCGGGAAGAGACCCAGTACTTC. Encoded protein: CASSPTREETQYF.

The chain has TRBV6-5 and TRBJ2-2; a possible D gene is TRBD1 (5 bases). V lost 11 bases, J lost 6 bases, and 22 bases lay in between. The CDR3 length is 15 residues. Germline lookup yields CDR1 MNHEY and CDR2 SVGAGI. CDR3 amino acids: CASCLRGLDAGELFF. CDR3 nucleotide sequence: TGTGCCTCGTGTCTAAGGGGCCTCGACGCCGGGGAGCTGTTTTTT.

CDR3 coding DNA: TGCGCCAGCAGCCAACAATACTGGACTAGCGGGTGGGCAGATACGCAGTATTTT. It specifies CASSQQYWTSGWADTQYF. The chain has TRBV4-3 and TRBJ2-3, with 11 nucleotides matching TRBD2. Germline V gene sequence: CDR1 LGHNA, CDR2 YSLEER. The junction had 11 bases not matched to a gene; V was cut back by 2 bases and J by 4 bases. The CDR3 is made up of 18 amino acids.